Following are 17 T cell receptor beta chains from one sample sequenced in a study of shared clonotypes between healthy human individuals. Using immunoSEQ multiplex PCR, the repertoire was profiled, and TCRdb retains in-frame clones only, with some absent. The sample lists about 1,500,000 clones; roughly 96% were seen once. Sequenced sample: naive CD4+ T cells sorted from blood. Sample subset: CD45RA+ positively selected. The receptor source for this set is a man in his thirties or forties in good health.

The CDR3 DNA is TGCGCCAGCAGCTCGGAGCCTCAGAACACTGAAGCTTTCTTT. Translation: CASSSEPQNTEAFF. The chain carries TRBV5-1 and TRBJ1-1; D ambiguous. This CDR3 has 14 amino acids. V lost 3 bases to trimming and J lost 1 base, with 10 bases between them. CDR1 and CDR2 from the germline V gene are SGHRS and YFSETQ. Drawing the rest from reference TRBV5-1 and TRBJ1-1, the complete variable domain is KAGVTQTPRYLIKTRGQQVTLSCSPISGHRSVSWYQQTPGQGLQFLFEYFSETQRNKGNFPGRFSGRQFSNSRSEMNVSTLELGDSALYLCASSSEPQNTEAFFGQGTRLTVV.

The chain employs TRBV7-6 and TRBJ2-5; 11 positions match TRBD1. The length of the CDR3 is 16 residues. V shed 0 bases, J shed 7 bases, and the junction held 7 bases outside the gene matches. Germline loops: CDR1 SGHVS, CDR2 FNYEAQ. The CDR3 is CASSLADRGLVGTQYF. The CDR3 coding sequence is TGTGCCAGCAGCTTAGCGGACAGGGGGCTTGTTGGGACCCAGTACTTC.

This chain connects TRBV14 to TRBJ2-1; D perhaps matches TRBD2 (7 bases). CDR3 size: 18 residues. The ends were cut back, 2 bases at V and 7 bases at J, with 24 bases in the middle. Germline V gene data show CDR1 as SGHDN and CDR2 as FVKESK. This CDR3 is CASSQKKGGDYSHNEQFF. CDR3 sequence (DNA): TGTGCCAGCAGCCAAAAGAAGGGGGGGGACTACAGCCATAATGAGCAGTTCTTC.

V and J are TRBV15 and TRBJ1-5; D is ambiguous. V lost 4 bases and J 6 bases, leaving 13 bases between the germline ends. CDR3 size: 14 residues. Germline assignment: CDR1 LNHNV and CDR2 YYDKDF (reference sequence). CDR3 coding DNA: TGTGCCACCAGCAAATATCCAGGAAGTCAGCCCCAGCATTTT. This encodes CATSKYPGSQPQHF.

The rearrangement uses TRBV5-1 and TRBJ2-7, with 9 bases that match TRBD2. The germline CDR1 and CDR2 sequences are SGHRS and YFSETQ. The CDR3 length is 16 residues. With V trimmed by 0 bases and J by 1 base, 5 bases remained unmatched. CDR3 sequence reads: CASSLARGGPSYEQYF. The CDR3 bases are TGCGCCAGCAGCTTGGCGCGGGGGGGGCCTTCCTACGAGCAGTACTTC.

This chain links TRBV4-3 with TRBJ2-3; TRBD2 matches 7 bases. CDR3 length equals 20 residues. From germline, CDR1 is LGHNA and CDR2 YSLEER. J lost 0 bases, V lost 0 bases, and 15 bases had no gene match. The CDR3 coding sequence is TGCGCCAGCAGCCAAGAAAGGACGAAAAATAGCGGGCTCAGCACAGATACGCAGTATTTT. This translates into CASSQERTKNSGLSTDTQYF.

J is TRBJ2-1 and V is TRBV29-1; 8 bases map to TRBD2. Trimming removed 4 bases from V and 4 bases from J; junction bases left unmatched: 12. In germline, CDR1 is SQVTM, CDR2 ANQGSEA. This CDR3 comprises 16 residues. The CDR3 DNA sequence: TGCAGCGTTGGAGGGAGGTCTCCGGGAGGGTACAATGAGCAGTTCTTC. Translated, it gives CSVGGRSPGGYNEQFF.

This clone was found a few times. CDR3 in DNA: TGTGCCAGCACTCAGGGGGATGAGCAGTTCTTC. Encoded protein: CASTQGDEQFF. The rearrangement uses TRBV2 and TRBJ2-1; 7 bases map to TRBD1. CDR1 SNHLY and CDR2 FYNNEI come from the germline V gene. The CDR3 loop spans 11 amino acids. V lost 7 bases, J lost 8 bases, and 2 bases stayed unmatched.

J is TRBJ2-5 and V is TRBV18; no definite D call. Germline CDR1 KGHSH, CDR2 LQKENI. V lost 5 bases and J lost 2, with 9 bases in between. CDR3 size: 13 residues. Here the CDR3 reads CASSSGLQETQYF. DNA for the CDR3: TGTGCCAGCTCATCGGGCCTTCAAGAGACCCAGTACTTC.

The sample holds a few counts of this clone. This chain links TRBV20-1 with TRBJ1-1; D is unclear. The CDR3 contains 11 residues. Germline V gene data show CDR1 as DFQATT and CDR2 as SNEGSKA (reference sequence). V dropped 4 bases and J dropped 6 bases, with 9 bases sitting between them. In nucleotides, the CDR3 is TGCAGTGCTACCCACCGACCTGAAGCTTTCTTT. Amino acids: CSATHRPEAFF.

This chain links TRBV7-3 with TRBJ1-1; D is unclear. The CDR3 runs to 13 residues. From germline, CDR1 is SGHTA and CDR2 FQGTGA. Trimming took off 1 base at V and 4 bases at J, with 7 bases between the two ends. This chain's CDR3 is CASSLRGGTEAFF. In DNA, the CDR3 is TGTGCCAGCAGCTTAAGAGGAGGCACTGAAGCTTTCTTT.

Of note for this clone: The same CDR3 arises from other DNA sequences in this sample as well. The CDR3, as DNA: TGTGCCAGCAGTTTACAAGGGGCCAATCAGCCCCAGCATTTT. It translates to CASSLQGANQPQHF. The rearrangement uses TRBV27 and TRBJ1-5; TRBD1 might be the D (5 bases). Germline V gives CDR1 MNHEY, CDR2 SMNVEV (reference sequence). This CDR3 comprises 14 residues. V was cut by 2 bases and J by 3 bases, with 8 bases left in between.

This chain uses TRBV10-2 with TRBJ2-1, with no clear D. Trimming removed 4 bases at V and 6 bases at J, with 10 bases between. The germline CDR1 and CDR2 sequences are WSHSY and SAAADI. This CDR3 is 13 amino acids long. The CDR3 loop reads CASSALIANEQFF. The CDR3 DNA is TGCGCCAGCAGTGCGCTTATCGCCAATGAGCAGTTCTTC.

This sequence joins TRBV5-1 and TRBJ2-1; 14 bases fit TRBD2. The CDR3 loop spans 18 amino acids. V lost 4 bases, J lost 10 bases, and 16 bases stayed unmatched. The germline V gene encodes CDR1 SGHRS and CDR2 YFSETQ. This chain's CDR3 is CASSLGTSGSIVGNEQFF. In DNA form, the CDR3 reads TGCGCCAGCAGCCTAGGGACTAGCGGGAGTATAGTGGGCAACGAGCAGTTCTTC.

This clone was recorded once. The chain is built from TRBV10-2 and TRBJ1-1; D is perhaps TRBD1 (5 bases). With 5 bases removed from V and 5 bases from J, the gap between germline ends came to 9 bases. The CDR3 consists of 12 residues. Germline V CDR1 and CDR2: WSHSY, SAAADI. Here the CDR3 reads CASSSGGTEAFF. The CDR3 region has the DNA TGCGCCAGCAGTTCCGGGGGAACTGAAGCTTTCTTT.

This clone was detected once. The same CDR3 can be traced to other DNA sequences in this sample. The chain combines TRBV18 with TRBJ1-5; a possible D gene is TRBD1 (5 bases). Trimming took off 2 bases at V and 4 bases at J, with 6 bases between the two ends. Germline CDR1 is KGHSH and CDR2 is LQKENI. CDR3 length equals 13 residues. CDR3 DNA sequence: TGTGCCAGCTCACCAAGGGGTAATCAGCCCCAGCATTTT. It yields the protein CASSPRGNQPQHF.

This clone was picked up one time. The CDR3 region is CSVEDLNGYTF. The CDR3 DNA is TGCAGCGTTGAGGACCTAAATGGCTACACCTTC. The V call is TRBV29-1, the J call TRBJ1-2; D gene unclear. V lost 3 bases, J lost 6 bases, and 8 bases lay in between. Germline loops: CDR1 SQVTM, CDR2 ANQGSEA. The CDR3 is made up of 11 amino acids.